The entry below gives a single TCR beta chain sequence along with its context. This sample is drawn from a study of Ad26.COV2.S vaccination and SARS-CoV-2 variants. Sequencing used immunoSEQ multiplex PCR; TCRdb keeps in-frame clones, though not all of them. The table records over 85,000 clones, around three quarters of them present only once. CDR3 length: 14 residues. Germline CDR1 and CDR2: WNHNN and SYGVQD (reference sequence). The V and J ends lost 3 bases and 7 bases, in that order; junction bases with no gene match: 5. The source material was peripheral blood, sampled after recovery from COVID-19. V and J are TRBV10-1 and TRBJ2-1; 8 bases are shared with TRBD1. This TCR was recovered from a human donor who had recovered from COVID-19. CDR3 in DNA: TGCGCCAGCAGTGAAGGGACAGGTGGAAATGAGCAGTTCTTC. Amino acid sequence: CASSEGTGGNEQFF.